This T cell receptor (beta chain) was captured in a study of cytomegalovirus exposure and HLA in healthy donors (dated by TCRdb to about 2017). Background on the whole study: In an earlier analysis of about 560 of the donors, about 260 Gb of sequence data and roughly 100 million unique TCR beta sequences from about 190 million T cells were reported. On average, roughly 240,000 unique TCR beta nucleotide sequences were sequenced per donor among 350 to 400 genotyped donors of the cohort, with roughly 19% of those sequences being non-productive. The study used immunosequencing to profile the T cell repertoires of several hundred subjects and linked those repertoires to cytomegalovirus serostatus. High-throughput TCR immunosequencing, statistical association of individual TCRs with disease status, and machine learning were combined to predict cytomegalovirus infection status. Both class I and class II loci were covered by HLA typing, at four-digit resolution. A later analysis re-analyzed previously published TCR beta repertoires from 666 donors and added high-resolution HLA genotyping to study TCR occurrence patterns. The number of typed donors differed by locus: roughly 629-630 for A, B, C, DRB1 and DQB1; roughly 510 for DQA1; around 580 for DPA1; and roughly 450 for DPB1. An earlier analysis of approximately 640 of the donors applied high-throughput TCR beta sequencing to assess whether each TCR beta V gene segment acted as functional or pseudogenic. Genome-wide SNP genotypes for about three fifths of the 666 donors were used in a later genetic analysis, which treated that subset as a discovery cohort. The study aimed to test whether cataloging public T cell receptors could reveal signatures of past pathogen exposure. Rather than drawing on any new phenotypic data, the later analysis identified candidate immune exposures from TCR beta sequences and the way those sequences occurred across donors. An early release that covered about 600 HLA-typed donors contained about 300 gigabases of sequencing data and tens of millions of unique TCR sequences. Besides the first cohort of approximately 670 subjects, a separate validation cohort made up of about 120 different subjects was used. Four to six DR-DQ haplotypes were handled as single units for association and clustering, since linkage in the cohort was strong. Of the 300 to 500 genotyped donors, 65% to 90% were placed in the genetic ancestry cluster associated with self-reported Caucasian donors. Donor age, sex, ethnicity and CMV serostatus were compiled alongside the repertoire data. All discovery cohort repertoires had been generated using a single sequencing platform. Here is what the overall study found, with its caveats: A cluster of highly shared sequence variants was judged likely to represent a technical artifact of the sequencing pipeline. In a later genetic analysis, fewer N-insertions in productive TCRs were reported among donors in an Asian-associated ancestry cluster than the approximately 710-donor mean. An association between a missense DCLRE1C variant and V-gene and J-gene trimming of TCR beta chains was found in a later genetic analysis and replicated in an independent cohort. HLA typing was unavailable for some donors at each locus, so association tests used only the typed subset. Sequencing depth was assumed to be roughly uniform across donors in the presence/absence analyses, though that assumption may not hold. In this cohort, only TCR beta chains were sequenced, and detectable features were limited by the absence of alpha or paired-chain data. Specific HLA alleles were associated with over 15,000 TCR beta sequences at a false discovery rate of 0.05 in a later analysis. Correlated functional status among segregating V segments might be attributable to linkage disequilibrium, but an unknown experimental factor could not be ruled out. Strong co-occurrence of HLA alleles, especially DR and DQ, made assigning TCR associations to individual alleles difficult. Immune exposure information for the cohort was limited to CMV serostatus. Most CMV-associated TCR beta chains appeared to be HLA-restricted in a later analysis, and the HLA associations seemed to be driven largely by CMV exposure. In a later analysis, several top co-occurrence clusters were reported to appear linked to parvovirus B19, influenza, CMV and Epstein-Barr virus. The study listed approximately 160 TCR beta chains as associated with cytomegalovirus. In vitro tests confirmed that a few of the cytomegalovirus-associated TCR beta chains recognize cytomegalovirus antigens. The classifier was reported to diagnose cytomegalovirus status with high specificity and sensitivity in both the original cohort and the validation cohort. The authors suggested that the approach could potentially be generalized to other disease states and immunological phenotypes. Roughly 17 rarely observed V segments, including chromosome 9 orphons, were excluded from the earlier analysis of about 600 of the donors because counts were too low. While some public TCRs were present in many individuals, most TCR sequences turned up only very rarely across donors. In an earlier analysis of a few hundred of the donors, most TCR beta V segments were observed in productive rearrangements about 87% or about 30% of the time, broadly matching IMGT annotations. A further reported finding was that TCR beta sequences accurately predicted the HLA-A and HLA-B alleles for most subjects in the first cohort. A later analysis found that HLA-associated TCR beta chains were more clonally expanded and had lower generation probabilities than equally common non-associated chains. A later analysis found that TCR association rates varied across HLA loci, with DRB1 alleles showing the most associated TCRs and HLA-C alleles the fewest.

The library came from the immunoSEQ multiplex PCR assay. For the multiplex PCR, a mixture combining 60 forward primers for TCR Vbeta segments and 13 reverse primers for TCR Jbeta segments was used. The CDR3 region of rearranged TCR beta genes was amplified from genomic DNA with a multiplex PCR assay. The Illumina HiSeq System was used to sequence the amplified TCR beta libraries as 87-base-pair reads. In the authors' own workflow: In a later analysis, 70 million to 95 million unique TCR beta chains were counted across the 650 to 700 repertoires, and approximately 11 million of these chains were shared by at least two donors. Raw reads were error-corrected and collapsed into unique sequences with a nearest-neighbor algorithm that merged closely related sequences to remove PCR and sequencing errors. V, D and J gene segments were assigned by aligning CDR3 sequences to IMGT reference sequences. For a sequence to be retained, a match of at least six nucleotides to both a V gene segment and a J gene segment was required. A rearrangement counted as productive if the CDR3 had no stop codons and remained in frame with V and J, and every other rearrangement counted as non-productive. CDR3 was defined according to IMGT convention as the region running from the second conserved V-encoded cysteine to the conserved J-encoded phenylalanine. Sequences without an unambiguous match to a single V gene segment were excluded from the earlier analysis of about 640 of the donors. An earlier analysis of 587 of the donors classified V segments as functional when productive rearrangements were above 56.7% and as segregating when the standard deviation between donors was above 5%. To diagnose cytomegalovirus status from the catalog of TCR beta chain sequences, a statistical classification framework was built. V and J gene assignment, in a later analysis, came from comparing TCR nucleotide sequences with IMGT/GENE-DB human TR gene sequences. In a later analysis, CDR3 sequences and most-parsimonious VDJ recombination scenarios were assigned using the TCRdist pipeline. In a later analysis, each TCR beta chain was defined by its CDR3 amino acid sequence together with its V-gene family, and reads without a unique V-gene family were excluded. To address suspected cross-contamination and a sequencing artifact, a later analysis removed roughly 640 highly shared, low-generation-probability nucleotide sequences. A later analysis calculated a clonal expansion index for each public chain from normalized within-repertoire ranks of inferred template counts. A later analysis computed generation probabilities with a VDJ recombination model fitted to out-of-frame rearrangements, and checked the results against IGoR. In a later analysis, hypergeometric tests were used to score TCR-TCR, TCR-HLA and TCR-CMV co-occurrence, with a repertoire-size bias correction applied to TCR pairs. In a later analysis, false discovery rates were estimated by permuting HLA or CMV assignments 20 times. In a later analysis, co-occurring TCRs were grouped using DBSCAN, with TCRdist sequence similarity added in when clustering inside HLA-allele-positive subsets. Repertoires with fewer than 30,000 or more than 120,000 public chains were left out of co-occurrence clustering, as were about five repertoires with anomalous nucleotide sharing. TCRdb stores this immuneACCESS table with in-frame sequences only. Part of the clones is absent; in the studies checked, under half of the shortfall reflects unresolved V genes, and no reason is known for the rest. Clone size and V and J calls were adopted from that table, with D and trimming inferred from the DNA. This sample holds about 140,000 clones; around 83% were observed only once. The top ten hold less than 1.5% of the sample.

A note on this clone: Its antigen target is currently unknown. No base quality information exists; no much larger clone differs at one position.

The cohort consisted of approximately 670 healthy bone marrow donors. Cohort members were all nominally healthy when sampled, although unrecorded immune exposures were likely present. The donor was CMV seropositive and was included in the group of 300 or so seropositive cohort members. Each donor provided a peripheral blood sample, and peripheral blood mononuclear cells were used for TCR beta sequencing. The Qiagen DNeasy Blood Extraction Kit was used to extract genomic DNA from the blood cell samples. The sequenced sample was PBMCs. The clonotype originates from a male donor in good health and CMV-seropositive.

The DNA sequence follows: TGTGCCAGCAGCTATACAGGGGCCACTGAAGCTTTCTTT. It translates as CASSYTGATEAFF. This chain is built from TRBV7-8 and TRBJ1-1; 7 nucleotides in the junction match TRBD1. In the germline V gene, CDR1 corresponds to SGHVS and CDR2 to FQNEAQ. Measured from the cysteine to the phenylalanine, the CDR3 is 13 residues long. The kept DNA is CDR3 alone, 39 bases in frame from the first base. Relative to germline, V is missing 4 bases and J is missing 4 bases, with 3 bases of the junction outside any gene match.